The rows below give T cell receptor beta chains drawn from one sample of a study of T cell responses to AZD1222 COVID-19 vaccine. The repertoire was sequenced with immunoSEQ multiplex PCR; TCRdb's copy has only in-frame clones and lacks some. The table includes about 110,000 clones, about 86% detected once. Sequenced material: peripheral blood, taken on day 0 of AZD1222 vaccination. The origin of the receptors is an adult in good health. The CDR3 runs from the conserved cysteine through the conserved F or W. A D gene is named only where the DNA matches it firmly. Expanded clones get a size class; other rows say once, few or many, or leave the size out.

D	size	V	J	CDR3	DNA
-	-	TRBV6-5	TRBJ2-1	CASRPGGKYNEQFF	TGTGCCAGCAGACCAGGGGGGAAATACAATGAGCAGTTCTTC
TRBD1	-	TRBV14	TRBJ2-1	CASSHPGGSYNEQFF	TGTGCCAGCAGCCACCCAGGGGGATCCTACAATGAGCAGTTCTTC
-	-	TRBV10-3	TRBJ2-3	CAISEGRPGQLSGVADTQYF	TGTGCCATCAGTGAGGGGCGACCGGGACAACTTTCGGGAGTTGCAGATACGCAGTATTTT
TRBD1	-	TRBV11-2	TRBJ1-4	CASSSGQFNEKLFF	TGTGCCAGCAGCTCGGGACAGTTTAATGAAAAACTGTTTTTT
TRBD1	-	TRBV2	TRBJ1-1	CASTWTGTSEAFF	TGTGCCAGCACCTGGACAGGGACCTCTGAAGCTTTCTTT
TRBD2	-	TRBV29-1	TRBJ2-5	CSVSTGLSGGETQYF	TGCAGCGTCTCCACGGGACTCTCGGGGGGGGAGACCCAGTACTTC
TRBD1	-	TRBV6-1	TRBJ1-6	CASSEIGQGNSPLHF	TGTGCCAGCAGTGAAATAGGACAGGGGAATTCACCCCTCCACTTT
-	once	TRBV30	TRBJ1-1	CAWGRKALSAFF	TGTGCCTGGGGTCGGAAAGCCCTTTCAGCTTTCTTT
-	-	TRBV6-6	TRBJ2-1	CASSYSGLHNEQFF	TGTGCCAGCAGTTACTCGGGACTCCACAATGAGCAGTTCTTC
-	-	TRBV19	TRBJ1-2	CASRTSAGAVYGYTF	TGTGCCAGTAGGACCTCCGCAGGGGCGGTCTATGGCTACACCTTC
-	-	TRBV28	TRBJ2-2	CASSFRRGRTGELFF	TGTGCCAGCAGTTTTCGGAGGGGTCGGACCGGGGAGCTGTTTTTT
-	-	TRBV4-3	TRBJ2-1	CAIMCTGIEQFF	TGCGCCATAATGTGCACGGGGATTGAGCAGTTCTTC
TRBD2	-	TRBV7-8	TRBJ2-3	CASSLLGPGLAGGGTDTQYF	TGTGCCAGCAGCTTATTAGGGCCGGGACTAGCGGGGGGCGGCACAGATACGCAGTATTTT
-	-	TRBV12-3/TRBV12-4	TRBJ2-5	CASSSSAETQYF	TGTGCCAGCAGTTCTTCTGCGGAGACCCAGTACTTC
-	-	TRBV18	TRBJ1-5	CASSPAPGPDQPQHF	TGTGCCAGCTCACCAGCCCCAGGCCCGGATCAGCCCCAGCATTTT
-	-	TRBV4-1	TRBJ1-2	CASSPREGGNDYGYTF	TGCGCCAGCAGCCCGCGGGAGGGGGGGAATGACTATGGCTACACCTTC
-	-	TRBV2	TRBJ2-7	CATRTETYEQYF	TGTGCCACCAGGACAGAGACCTACGAGCAGTACTTC
-	-	TRBV6-5	TRBJ1-5	CASRLWDYSNQPQHF	TGTGCCAGCAGGCTTTGGGACTATAGCAATCAGCCCCAGCATTTT
TRBD1	-	TRBV12-3/TRBV12-4	TRBJ1-1	CASNNDRGRTFF	TGTGCCAGCAACAACGACAGGGGGAGGACTTTCTTT
-	-	TRBV7-9	TRBJ1-1	CASSWGQNTEAFF	TGTGCCAGCAGCTGGGGACAGAACACTGAAGCTTTCTTT
-	-	TRBV10-3	TRBJ2-7	CAISESTSGVGGWGYEQYF	TGTGCCATCAGTGAGTCGACATCGGGGGTTGGCGGGTGGGGTTACGAGCAGTACTTC
TRBD1	-	TRBV2	TRBJ1-1	CASSTDRVYVPEAFF	TGTGCCAGCAGTACAGACAGGGTATATGTCCCTGAAGCTTTCTTT
-	-	TRBV4-1	TRBJ1-1	CASSQDHTGPLIEAFF	TGCGCCAGCAGCCAAGATCATACCGGGCCCCTTATAGAAGCTTTCTTT
-	-	TRBV9	TRBJ1-1	CASTNTLSTEAFF	TGTGCCAGCACCAATACGCTCTCCACTGAAGCTTTCTTT
-	few	TRBV28	TRBJ1-1	CASSFGRAFF	TGTGCCAGCAGTTTTGGGCGGGCTTTCTTT
TRBD2	-	TRBV4-1	TRBJ2-5	CASRRFTGGPQETQYF	TGCGCCAGCAGACGCTTCACGGGGGGGCCGCAAGAGACCCAGTACTTC
-	-	TRBV6-1	TRBJ1-1	CASSERGRDTEAFF	TGTGCCAGCAGTGAGCGGGGAAGGGACACTGAAGCTTTCTTT
TRBD2	-	TRBV5-1	TRBJ2-3	CASSLGGGDVDTQYF	TGCGCCAGCAGCCTCGGTGGGGGGGATGTTGATACGCAGTATTTT
-	once	TRBV3-1/TRBV3-2	TRBJ1-1	CASSANWGTNTEAFF	TGTGCCAGCAGCGCCAACTGGGGTACTAACACTGAAGCTTTCTTT
-	-	TRBV10-3	TRBJ2-2	CALTGGDRMVLNTGELFF	TGTGCCCTCACTGGGGGGGACAGGATGGTTCTGAACACCGGGGAGCTGTTTTTT
-	-	TRBV7-9	TRBJ1-2	CASSLEPAFGYTF	TGTGCCAGCAGCTTAGAACCCGCGTTTGGCTACACCTTC
-	-	TRBV19	TRBJ1-4	CASSQTGGGEKLFF	TGTGCCAGTAGCCAGACAGGCGGTGGTGAAAAACTGTTTTTT
-	once	TRBV6-5	TRBJ1-5	CASSHAGSNQPQHF	TGTGCCAGCAGTCATGCAGGGAGCAATCAGCCCCAGCATTTT
TRBD1	-	TRBV4-1	TRBJ1-5	CASSQRAGTGGSQPQHF	TGCGCCAGCAGCCAGAGAGCCGGGACAGGGGGTAGTCAGCCCCAGCATTTT
-	-	TRBV10-3	TRBJ1-2	CAISESGTNYGYTF	TGTGCCATCAGTGAGTCGGGGACAAACTATGGCTACACCTTC
-	-	TRBV28	TRBJ2-7	CASSFVYSYEQYF	TGTGCCAGCAGTTTTGTGTACTCCTACGAGCAGTACTTC
-	-	TRBV6-5	TRBJ1-1	CASRRGNTEAFF	TGTGCCAGTCGTCGGGGGAACACTGAAGCTTTCTTT
-	-	TRBV5-1	TRBJ2-1	CASSFDRTYNEQFF	TGCGCCAGCAGCTTTGACAGAACCTACAATGAGCAGTTCTTC
TRBD1	-	TRBV4-1	TRBJ2-5	CASSPSDRGQETQYF	TGCGCCAGCAGCCCGTCAGACAGGGGCCAAGAGACCCAGTACTTC
TRBD2	few	TRBV5-1	TRBJ2-1	CASSLAGGGSYNEQFF	TGCGCCAGCAGCTTGGCCGGCGGGGGCTCCTACAATGAGCAGTTCTTC
TRBD1	-	TRBV7-2	TRBJ1-5	CASSSGDRVNQPQHF	TGTGCCAGCAGCTCGGGGGACAGGGTTAATCAGCCCCAGCATTTT
-	few	TRBV6-5	TRBJ2-2	CASKEGSGELFF	TGTGCCAGCAAGGAGGGCAGCGGGGAGCTGTTTTTT
-	-	TRBV15	TRBJ1-2	CATSRDRKGSMGYGYTF	TGTGCCACCAGCAGAGATCGTAAGGGGTCAATGGGCTATGGCTACACCTTC
-	-	TRBV19	TRBJ1-1	CASSILGGAVMNTEAFF	TGTGCCAGTAGTATCCTCGGGGGCGCAGTAATGAACACTGAAGCTTTCTTT
TRBD1	-	TRBV18	TRBJ1-2	CATTALRDSYGYTF	TGTGCCACCACAGCCCTCAGGGACAGCTATGGCTACACCTTC
-	-	TRBV6-5	TRBJ1-6	CASSYSQDSPLHF	TGTGCCAGCAGTTACTCCCAGGATTCACCCCTCCACTTT
-	-	TRBV4-2	TRBJ1-5	CASSQGRQPTGPNQPQHF	TGTGCCAGCAGCCAAGGGAGGCAGCCTACAGGGCCCAATCAGCCCCAGCATTTT
TRBD1	-	TRBV12-3/TRBV12-4	TRBJ1-1	CASSPGGVTEAFF	TGTGCCAGCAGTCCAGGGGGGGTAACTGAAGCTTTCTTT
TRBD1	once	TRBV7-3	TRBJ2-1	CASSAGQGARNEQFF	TGTGCCAGCAGCGCAGGACAGGGGGCGCGTAATGAGCAGTTCTTC
TRBD1	-	TRBV10-1	TRBJ2-6	CASSDGDRISGANVLTF	TGCGCCAGCAGTGATGGGGACAGGATCTCTGGGGCCAACGTCCTGACTTTC
TRBD1	-	TRBV6-6	TRBJ1-1	CASTSGQIRMNTEAFF	TGTGCCAGCACCTCGGGACAGATACGCATGAACACTGAAGCTTTCTTT
-	-	TRBV11-3	TRBJ2-2	CASSLGWWQTGELFF	TGTGCCAGCAGCTTAGGGTGGTGGCAGACCGGGGAGCTGTTTTTT
-	-	TRBV7-2	TRBJ2-7	CASSLLVGRSYEQYF	TGTGCCAGCAGCTTATTAGTAGGGAGATCTTACGAGCAGTACTTC
-	-	TRBV24-1	TRBJ1-2	CATSDNIDGYTF	TGTGCCACCAGTGACAACATCGATGGCTACACCTTC
-	once	TRBV12-3/TRBV12-4	TRBJ1-2	CASSFSQGNGYTF	TGTGCCAGCAGTTTTTCACAGGGAAATGGCTACACCTTC
-	-	TRBV12-3/TRBV12-4	TRBJ1-1	CASKTQLYTEAFF	TGTGCCAGCAAGACTCAACTCTACACTGAAGCTTTCTTT
TRBD2	-	TRBV3-1/TRBV3-2	TRBJ2-3	CASSLRTSGGADTQYF	TGTGCCAGCAGCCTTCGGACTAGCGGGGGGGCAGATACGCAGTATTTT
-	-	TRBV6-1	TRBJ2-5	CASSPRGAPAVDQYF	TGTGCCAGCAGTCCCCGAGGAGCGCCGGCTGTGGACCAGTACTTC
-	-	TRBV23-1	TRBJ1-2	CASSQSWGGCDGYTF	TGCGCCAGCAGTCAATCGTGGGGGGGCTGTGATGGCTACACCTTC
-	-	TRBV19	TRBJ1-1	CASSIQVTHWVNTEAFF	TGTGCCAGTAGTATACAGGTTACCCACTGGGTGAACACTGAAGCTTTCTTT